The subject of this entry is one TCR beta chain. No antigen is known for it. Investigators sought sequencing depths of between 1 in 200,000 and 1 in 1 million T cells. Some clones are missing from TCRdb's copy, which holds only in-frame ones; the method was immunoSEQ multiplex PCR. The table includes about 60,000 clones, 56% detected once. These data originate in a study of cytotoxic CD8 clonotypes in ibrutinib-treated CLL. About the research overall: In all, roughly 11 patients were relapsed/refractory, approximately 15 were treatment-naive and fewer than 18 were IGHV unmutated. The study, taken as a whole, reports: At the start, clonality exceeded age-matched healthy donors and followed circulating CD8+ T-cell counts. Shared public clonotypes were rare, and on treatment they either got smaller or stayed the same.

Sequencing was performed on PBMCs, taken after 24 months of ibrutinib treatment. This TCR was sampled from a human donor with chronic lymphocytic leukemia.

In DNA form, the CDR3 reads TGTGCCAGCAGGACCCTAGCGTCCTACGAGCAGTACTTC. Its protein is CASRTLASYEQYF. The chain links TRBV27 to TRBJ2-7, with TRBD2 as a possible D gene (6 bases). The CDR3 runs 13 residues. Germline lookup yields CDR1 MNHEY and CDR2 SMNVEV (reference sequence). Trimming removed 6 bases from V and 1 base from J, with 10 bases in between.